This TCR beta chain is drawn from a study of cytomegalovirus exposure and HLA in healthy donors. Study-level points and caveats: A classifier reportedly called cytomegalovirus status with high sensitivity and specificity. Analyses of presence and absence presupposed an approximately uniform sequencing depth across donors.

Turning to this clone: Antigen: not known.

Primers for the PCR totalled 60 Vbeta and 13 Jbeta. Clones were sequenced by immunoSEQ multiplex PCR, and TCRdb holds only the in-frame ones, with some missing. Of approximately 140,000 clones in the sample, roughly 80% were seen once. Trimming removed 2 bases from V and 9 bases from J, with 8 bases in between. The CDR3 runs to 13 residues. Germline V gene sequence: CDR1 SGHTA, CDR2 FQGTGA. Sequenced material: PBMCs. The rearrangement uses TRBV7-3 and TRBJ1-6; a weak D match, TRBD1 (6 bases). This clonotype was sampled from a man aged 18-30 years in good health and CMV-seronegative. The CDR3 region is CASSLQGSSPLHF. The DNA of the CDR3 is TGTGCCAGCAGCTTACAGGGGAGTTCACCCCTCCACTTT.